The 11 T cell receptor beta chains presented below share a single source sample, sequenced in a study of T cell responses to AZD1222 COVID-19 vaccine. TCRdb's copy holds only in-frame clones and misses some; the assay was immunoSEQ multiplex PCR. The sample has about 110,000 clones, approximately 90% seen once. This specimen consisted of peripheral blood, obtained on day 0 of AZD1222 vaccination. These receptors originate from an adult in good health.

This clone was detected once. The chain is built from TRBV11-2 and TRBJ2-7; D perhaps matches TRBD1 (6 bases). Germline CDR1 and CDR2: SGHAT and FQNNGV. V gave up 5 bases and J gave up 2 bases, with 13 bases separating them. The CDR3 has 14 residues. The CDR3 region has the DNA TGTGCCAGCAGCAGAACGGACAGTGCCTACGAGCAGTACTTC. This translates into CASSRTDSAYEQYF.

CDR3 loop: CASKVTGDYNEQFF. The DNA of the CDR3 is TGCGCCAGCAAGGTAACAGGGGACTACAATGAGCAGTTCTTC. V usage is TRBV10-2 and J usage is TRBJ2-1; 7 nucleotides match TRBD1. The CDR3 sequence is 14 residues long. With 7 bases clipped from V and 3 bases from J, the junction kept 6 bases outside the gene matches. The germline V gene encodes CDR1 WSHSY and CDR2 SAAADI.

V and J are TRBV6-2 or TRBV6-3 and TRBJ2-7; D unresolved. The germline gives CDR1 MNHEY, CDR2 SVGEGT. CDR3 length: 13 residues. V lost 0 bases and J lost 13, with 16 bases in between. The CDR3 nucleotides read TGTGCCAGCAGTTACTCGATAGGCACACCCCGTTACTTC. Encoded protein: CASSYSIGTPRYF.

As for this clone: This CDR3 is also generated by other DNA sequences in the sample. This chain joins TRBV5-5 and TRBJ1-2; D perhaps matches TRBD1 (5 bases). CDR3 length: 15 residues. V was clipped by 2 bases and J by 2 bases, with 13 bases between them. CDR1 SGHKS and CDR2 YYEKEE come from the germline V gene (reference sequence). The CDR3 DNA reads TGTGCCAGCAGCTTAGTGCAGGGTGGAAACTATGGCTACACCTTC. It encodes CASSLVQGGNYGYTF.

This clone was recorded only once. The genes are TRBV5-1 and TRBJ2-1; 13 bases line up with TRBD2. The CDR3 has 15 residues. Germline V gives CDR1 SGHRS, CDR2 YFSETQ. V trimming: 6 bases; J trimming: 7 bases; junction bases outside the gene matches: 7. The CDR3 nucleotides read TGCGCCAGCACCACATGGACTAGCGGGGGAAATGAGCAGTTCTTC. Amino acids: CASTTWTSGGNEQFF.

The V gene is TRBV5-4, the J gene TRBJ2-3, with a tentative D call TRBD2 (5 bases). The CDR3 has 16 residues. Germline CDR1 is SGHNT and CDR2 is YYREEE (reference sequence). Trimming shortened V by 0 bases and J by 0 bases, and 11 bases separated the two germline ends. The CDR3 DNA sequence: TGTGCCAGCAGCTTGGGCGGAGGCGGAAGCACAGATACGCAGTATTTT. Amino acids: CASSLGGGGSTDTQYF.

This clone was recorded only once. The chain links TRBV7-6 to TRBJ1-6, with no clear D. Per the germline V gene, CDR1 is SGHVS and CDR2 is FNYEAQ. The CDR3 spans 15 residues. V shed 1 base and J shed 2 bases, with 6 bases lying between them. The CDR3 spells CASSLGGTYNSPLHF. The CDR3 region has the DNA TGTGCCAGCAGCTTAGGGGGAACCTATAATTCACCCCTCCACTTT.

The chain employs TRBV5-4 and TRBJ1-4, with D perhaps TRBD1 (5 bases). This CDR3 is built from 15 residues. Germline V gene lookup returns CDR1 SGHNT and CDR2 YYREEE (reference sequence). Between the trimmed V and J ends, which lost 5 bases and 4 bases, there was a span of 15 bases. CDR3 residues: CASSPGGKGNEKLFF. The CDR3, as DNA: TGTGCCAGCAGTCCCGGGGGGAAGGGTAATGAAAAACTGTTTTTT.

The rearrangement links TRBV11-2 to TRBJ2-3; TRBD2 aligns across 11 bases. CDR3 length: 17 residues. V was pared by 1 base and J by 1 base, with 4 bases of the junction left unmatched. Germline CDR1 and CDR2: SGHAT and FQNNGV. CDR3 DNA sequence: TGTGCCAGCAGCTTAGGCACTAGCGGGGGCGGCACAGATACGCAGTATTTT. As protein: CASSLGTSGGGTDTQYF.

In nucleotides, the CDR3 is TGTGCCAGCAGTGAAGCCCTATACAGGGGGGTTCAGCCCCAGCATTTT. Translation: CASSEALYRGVQPQHF. V is TRBV6-1 and J is TRBJ1-5, with TRBD1 matching 8 bases. The CDR3 is 16 amino acids. With 0 bases clipped from V and 6 bases from J, the junction kept 7 bases outside the gene matches. The germline V gene has CDR1 MNHNS and CDR2 SASEGT.

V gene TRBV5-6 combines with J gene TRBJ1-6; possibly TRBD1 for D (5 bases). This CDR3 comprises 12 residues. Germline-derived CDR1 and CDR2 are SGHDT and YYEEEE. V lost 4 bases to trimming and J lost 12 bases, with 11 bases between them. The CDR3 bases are TGTGCCAGCAGCCCCGGGGGGGGACCCCTCCACTTT. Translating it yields CASSPGGGPLHF.